This entry lists 5 T cell receptor beta chains sequenced from one sample in a study of T-cell reconstitution after alpha-beta-depleted transplantation in children. Unique molecular identifiers were built into the TCRbeta library. TCRdb called the PCR reads again in MiXCR, with one record for every CDR3 protein. The sample has about 1,000,000 distinct CDR3 sequences; about 29% are singletons. The sequencing here drew on PBMCs, mostly from graft donor cells, taken 360 days after TCRalphabeta/CD19-depleted stem cell transplant. The receptors shown here come from a boy under two years old who had a stem cell transplant for SCID, so the T cells may come from the graft donor.

This clonotype came up many times. The chain carries TRBV10-3 and TRBJ2-5, with 15 nucleotides matching TRBD2. V was pared by 8 bases and J by 2 bases, with 6 bases of the junction left unmatched. Germline V CDR1 and CDR2: ENHRY, SYGVKD. The CDR3 consists of 16 residues. In nucleotides, the CDR3 is TGTGCCATCCCTCAGGGACTAGCGGGGGGACAAGAGACCCAGTACTTC. It yields the protein CAIPQGLAGGQETQYF.

V is TRBV27 and J is TRBJ2-5; D ambiguous. The CDR3 is 14 amino acids. Germline V gene lookup returns CDR1 MNHEY and CDR2 SMNVEV (reference sequence). V shed 0 bases and J shed 2 bases, with 7 bases lying between them. The CDR3 bases are TGTGCCAGCAGTTTATCATCACGACAAGAGACCCAGTACTTC. Translated: CASSLSSRQETQYF.

The gene calls are TRBV20-1 and TRBJ2-3; maybe TRBD2 (7 bases). Germline V gives CDR1 DFQATT, CDR2 SNEGSKA (reference sequence). V lost 8 bases, J lost 1 base, and 13 bases lay in between. The CDR3 is 13 residues long. In DNA, the CDR3 is TGCAGTCTACGGGGGGCGGGCACAGATACGCAGTATTTT. This codes for CSLRGAGTDTQYF.

The rearrangement links TRBV20-1 to TRBJ2-1, with 9 positions matching TRBD2. Germline values: CDR1 DFQATT, CDR2 SNEGSKA (reference sequence). V trimming: 0 bases; J trimming: 7 bases; junction bases outside the gene matches: 7. This CDR3 is 15 amino acids long. CDR3 loop: CSARDPASGVNEQFF. CDR3 bases: TGCAGTGCTAGAGATCCCGCTAGCGGGGTTAATGAGCAGTTCTTC.

This chain joins TRBV5-1 and TRBJ2-3; weak D call: TRBD1 (6 bases). The CDR3 has 13 amino acids. Germline lookup yields CDR1 SGHRS and CDR2 YFSETQ. V was trimmed by 3 bases and J by 6 bases, leaving 11 bases between them. CDR3 protein: CASSWGPGDTQYF. The CDR3 region has the DNA TGCGCCAGCAGCTGGGGGCCCGGGGATACGCAGTATTTT.